These 9 T cell receptor beta chains were all obtained from the same sample, sequenced in a study of blood T cell repertoires in COVID-19. Profiling relied on immunoSEQ multiplex PCR, and the TCRdb table lists in-frame clones only, not all of them. Among 95,000 to 120,000 clones listed, 81% were seen once. Sequencing input: peripheral blood. These receptors were taken from a man aged 45-60 years with acute or convalescent COVID-19.

In the case of this clone: The same CDR3 arises from other DNA sequences in this sample as well. The rearrangement joins TRBV12-3 or TRBV12-4 to TRBJ1-2; D unclear. Trimming cost V 6 bases and J 8 bases, with 10 bases left between them. The CDR3 sequence is 11 residues long. The CDR3 sequence is CASSLGTGYTF. The CDR3 bases are TGTGCCAGCAGCCTAGGAACGGGCTACACCTTC.

This chain connects TRBV7-8 to TRBJ1-5; D uncertain. CDR3 length equals 12 residues. The V end lost 2 bases, the J end lost 9 bases, and 8 bases lay between the germline ends. Germline V gene lookup returns CDR1 SGHVS and CDR2 FQNEAQ. CDR3: CASSLKGGPQHF. As DNA, the CDR3 is TGTGCCAGCAGCTTAAAGGGAGGGCCCCAGCATTTT.

The genes are TRBV2 and TRBJ2-7; tentatively, D is TRBD2 (6 bases). Germline-derived CDR1 and CDR2 are SNHLY and FYNNEI. This CDR3 is built from 11 residues. Trimming pared 8 bases from V and 4 bases from J, leaving 9 bases between. The CDR3 region is CASRETYEQYF. CDR3 nucleotide sequence: TGTGCCAGCCGGGAGACTTACGAGCAGTACTTC.

V and J are TRBV6-5 and TRBJ1-5; D is perhaps TRBD1 (5 bases). Per the germline V gene, CDR1 is MNHEY and CDR2 is SVGAGI. V lost 6 bases and J 2 bases, leaving 14 bases between the germline ends. The CDR3 extends over 15 amino acids. The CDR3 loop reads CASRLQGWGNQPQHF. The DNA of the CDR3 is TGTGCCAGCAGGCTCCAGGGTTGGGGCAATCAGCCCCAGCATTTT.

The rearrangement links TRBV24-1 to TRBJ1-2; 7 bases are shared with TRBD1. CDR3 length equals 15 residues. The germline gives CDR1 KGHDR, CDR2 SFDVKD. V shed 4 bases and J 8 bases; nucleotides not matched to a gene: 12. The CDR3 here is CATSEARTARGGYTF. Written as DNA, the CDR3 is TGTGCCACCAGTGAAGCTAGGACGGCCAGGGGGGGCTACACCTTC.

This chain connects TRBV5-4 to TRBJ2-2; 9 bases fit TRBD2. The trim removed 0 bases at V and 0 bases at J, leaving 6 bases unmatched. CDR3 size: 18 residues. Germline values: CDR1 SGHNT, CDR2 YYREEE (reference sequence). The CDR3, as DNA: TGTGCCAGCAGCTTGGGAGCGGGGGGCACCACGAACACCGGGGAGCTGTTTTTT. Protein sequence: CASSLGAGGTTNTGELFF.

The chain couples TRBV30 to TRBJ1-3, with D possibly being TRBD1 (5 bases). The CDR3 is 14 amino acids. Trimming cost V 0 bases and J 4 bases, with 10 bases left between them. Germline V gene lookup returns CDR1 GTSNPN and CDR2 SVGIG (reference sequence). CDR3 nucleotide sequence: TGTGCCTGGAGTGTGCAGGGAGGAGGAAACACCATATATTTT. It specifies CAWSVQGGGNTIYF.

V and J are TRBV24-1 and TRBJ1-4; 10 bases align to TRBD1. Germline V gives CDR1 KGHDR, CDR2 SFDVKD. V lost 2 bases to trimming and J lost 7 bases; unmatched junction nucleotides: 3. The CDR3 is made up of 15 amino acids. The chain's CDR3 is CATSDSTGGGEKLFF. For the CDR3, the DNA is TGTGCCACCAGTGATTCGACAGGGGGCGGTGAAAAACTGTTTTTT.

V usage is TRBV6-5 and J usage is TRBJ2-6; possibly TRBD2 for D (6 bases). This CDR3 is 15 amino acids long. Germline lookup yields CDR1 MNHEY and CDR2 SVGAGI. Trimming took off 7 bases at V and 14 bases at J, with 24 bases between the two ends. The CDR3, as DNA: TGTGCCAGCACCCAGAAGGCAGGGAGGACCACAATCCTGACTTTC. Translated, it gives CASTQKAGRTTILTF.